This T cell receptor (beta chain) was sequenced during a study of cytomegalovirus exposure and HLA in healthy donors. The CDR3 is 15 amino acids. J lost 2 bases, V lost 4 bases, and 8 bases had no gene match. Germline loops: CDR1 MGHRA, CDR2 YSYEKL. This clone appeared a single time. This PCR relied on a set of 60 Vbeta primers and 13 Jbeta primers. Generated by immunoSEQ multiplex PCR, the TCRdb table keeps only in-frame clones and is missing some. The table includes 200,000 to 250,000 clones, 83% detected once. The clonotype comes from a girl aged 5-17 years in good health and CMV-seronegative. Sequenced input: PBMCs. This chain uses TRBV4-1 with TRBJ2-7, with TRBD2 identical over 7 bases. The CDR3 bases are TGCGCCAGCAGCCGTGGGGCTAGCGGACCCTACGAGCAGTACTTC. This translates into CASSRGASGPYEQYF.